The 7 T cell receptor beta chains below all came from one sample that was sequenced in a study of T cells in Graves' hyperthyroidism and ophthalmopathy. Amplified TCR beta CDR3 regions came from RNA transcripts. When the TCR CDR3 underwent first-round RT-PCR, the HTBI primer set was used. Each CDR3 protein is one row after TCRdb ran MiXCR on the multiplex PCR reads. The table lists under 650,000 distinct CDR3 sequences, around 15% of them singletons. Sequencing was done on a sample of blood. All receptors come from a woman in her 30s with Graves' hyperthyroidism.

V and J are TRBV20-1 and TRBJ2-1; D is perhaps TRBD1 or TRBD2 (5 bases each). Germline V gene data show CDR1 as DFQATT and CDR2 as SNEGSKA (reference sequence). The CDR3 extends over 13 amino acids. V lost 2 bases to trimming and J lost 8 bases, with 13 bases between them. The CDR3 DNA is TGCAGTGCTAGACGTCAGGGACGTGATGAGCAGTTCTTC. Encoded protein: CSARRQGRDEQFF.

This clonotype was seen ten or more times. CDR3 in DNA: TGTGCCAGCAGCTCGTACCGGGACAGGGTACGGTCGTACGAGCAGTACTTC. Its protein is CASSSYRDRVRSYEQYF. The V and J genes are TRBV11-2 and TRBJ2-7; 9 bases map to TRBD1. With 4 bases clipped from V and 4 bases from J, the junction kept 14 bases outside the gene matches. There are 17 residues in the CDR3. Germline V gene lookup returns CDR1 SGHAT and CDR2 FQNNGV.

This clonotype was recorded at least ten times. V gene TRBV20-1 combines with J gene TRBJ2-7, with D maybe TRBD1 (6 bases). Trimming stripped 0 bases from V and 4 bases from J, with 16 bases between. Looked up from germline, CDR1 is DFQATT and CDR2 is SNEGSKA (reference sequence). This CDR3 is 15 amino acids long. The CDR3 DNA sequence: TGCAGTGCTAGAGATCGAAGACAGGTAGGATACGAGCAGTACTTC. This gives the protein CSARDRRQVGYEQYF.

This clonotype showed up many times. The CDR3 protein is CASSPLAGVGTGELFF. CDR3 nucleotide sequence: TGTGCCAGCAGTCCCTTAGCGGGAGTCGGTACCGGGGAGCTGTTTTTT. J is TRBJ2-2 and V is TRBV27; 9 bases match TRBD2. V lost 5 bases and J lost 5; bases outside the gene matches: 9. The CDR3 is 16 amino acids. Germline lookup yields CDR1 MNHEY and CDR2 SMNVEV (reference sequence).

CDR3 amino acids: CASGLFGGPGELFF. The CDR3 nucleotides are TGTGCTAGTGGTTTGTTTGGGGGGCCCGGGGAGCTGTTTTTT. V gene TRBV12-5 combines with J gene TRBJ2-2, with D perhaps given as TRBD1 or TRBD2 (6 bases each). This CDR3 has 14 amino acids. Germline CDR1 and CDR2: LGHNT and FRNRAP. Trimming removed 2 bases from V and 6 bases from J, with 10 bases in between. The entire variable domain, with the rest obtained from reference TRBV12-5 and TRBJ2-2, is as follows: DARVTQTPRHKVTEMGQEVTMRCQPILGHNTVFWYRQTMMQGLELLAYFRNRAPLDDSGMPKDRFSAEMPDATLATLKIQPSEPRDSAVYFCASGLFGGPGELFFGEGSRLTVL.

The rearrangement joins TRBV7-2 to TRBJ2-7, with 8 bases aligning to TRBD1. The CDR3 is 14 amino acids. From germline, CDR1 is SGHTA and CDR2 FQGNSA. J was trimmed by 2 bases and V by 7 bases; bases with no gene match: 7. CDR3 protein: CASTQGAPAYEQYF. The CDR3 coding sequence is TGTGCCAGCACCCAGGGGGCGCCGGCCTACGAGCAGTACTTC.

The chain has TRBV18 and TRBJ2-5; D possibly corresponds to TRBD1 (6 bases). Per the germline V gene, CDR1 is KGHSH and CDR2 is LQKENI. V was trimmed by 4 bases and J by 3 bases, leaving 12 bases between them. The CDR3 totals 14 residues. CDR3 sequence reads: CASSLNRDKETQYF. The DNA of the CDR3 is TGTGCCAGCTCACTAAACCGGGACAAAGAGACCCAGTACTTC.